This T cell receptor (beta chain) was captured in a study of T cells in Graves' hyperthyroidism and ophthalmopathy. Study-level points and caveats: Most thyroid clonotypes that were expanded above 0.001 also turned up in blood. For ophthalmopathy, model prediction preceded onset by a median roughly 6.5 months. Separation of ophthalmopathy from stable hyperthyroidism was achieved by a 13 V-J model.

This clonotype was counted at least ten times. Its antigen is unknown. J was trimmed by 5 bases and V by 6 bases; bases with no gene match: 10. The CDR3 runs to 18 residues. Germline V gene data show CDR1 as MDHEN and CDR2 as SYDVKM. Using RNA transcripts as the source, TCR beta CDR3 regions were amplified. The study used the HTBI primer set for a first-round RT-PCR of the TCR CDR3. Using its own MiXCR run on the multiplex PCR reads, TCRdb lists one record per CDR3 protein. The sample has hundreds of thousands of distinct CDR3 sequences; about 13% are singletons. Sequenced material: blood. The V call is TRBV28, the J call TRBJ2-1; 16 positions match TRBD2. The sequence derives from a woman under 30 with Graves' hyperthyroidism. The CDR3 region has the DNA TGTGCCAGCAGAAGACCGGGACTAGCGGGGGGGGGCGACAATGAGCAGTTCTTC. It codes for CASRRPGLAGGGDNEQFF.